These T cell receptor beta chains were read from a single sample in a study of regulatory T cells in long-lasting Graves disease. From the multiplex PCR reads, TCRdb called clonotypes with MiXCR, one entry per CDR3 protein. Here the sample spans fewer than 450,000 distinct CDR3 sequences, about 15% being singletons. These data were also filed under a second study, of T cells in Graves' hyperthyroidism and ophthalmopathy.

This sample comprised peripheral blood mononuclear cells (PBMCs), obtained at new diagnosis, from a patient treated with antithyroid drugs. Receptors were obtained from a middle-aged woman with Graves disease. Both conserved end residues are part of each CDR3. The D gene is left open where the match is weak. Part of the rows lack a size; the others show once, few, many or a class for expanded clones.

j_call | clone_size | d_call | v_call | cdr3_nt | cdr3_aa
TRBJ2-5 | many | . | TRBV2 | TGTGCCAGCACCCGAGGGGACACACAAGAGGCCCAGTACTTC | CASTRGDTQEAQYF
TRBJ2-2 | few | TRBD1 | TRBV6-1 | TGTGCCAGCAGAGATTACAGGGGGGAGAGGAACACCGGGGAGCTGTTTTTT | CASRDYRGERNTGELFF
TRBJ2-2 | many | . | TRBV19 | TGTGCCAGTAGCCCGACTGGCACCGGGGAGCTGTTTTTT | CASSPTGTGELFF
TRBJ1-1 | . | . | TRBV28 | TGTGCCAGCAAAAAGAACACTGAAGCTTTCTTT | CASKKNTEAFF
TRBJ2-5 | many | . | TRBV11-2 | TGTGCCAGCATGAGTGGGGAAGAAGAGACCCAGTACTTC | CASMSGEEETQYF
TRBJ2-7 | many | . | TRBV28 | TGTGCCAGCAGGCCCGGAGTACCTTACGAGCAGTACTTC | CASRPGVPYEQYF
TRBJ1-1 | many | . | TRBV18 | TGTGCCAGCTCACCATTGGCGGACGAAGGAACTGAAGCTTTCTTT | CASSPLADEGTEAFF
TRBJ2-3 | many | . | TRBV28 | TGTGCCAGCAGTTTATGGTATGGGGAGGAGGACACAGATACGCAGTATTTT | CASSLWYGEEDTDTQYF
TRBJ1-2 | many | . | TRBV5-6 | TGTGCCAGCAGCTTGGAGTCGGCAGGGGTATATGGCTACACCTTC | CASSLESAGVYGYTF
TRBJ2-7 | many | . | TRBV6-1 | TGTGCCAGCGGATATGGTCTGGGGTCCGAGCAGTACTTC | CASGYGLGSEQYF
TRBJ2-3 | . | . | TRBV20-1 | TGCAGTGCTACAGCGCGAGCCCCCCGCACAGATACGCAGTATTTT | CSATARAPRTDTQYF
TRBJ2-7 | many | TRBD1 | TRBV9 | TGTGCCAGCAGCGTAGGGCAGGGGGAATACGAGCAGTACTTC | CASSVGQGEYEQYF
TRBJ2-7 | many | TRBD2 | TRBV6-2/TRBV6-3 | TGTGCCAGCAGTGAAAAACGATCGGGACTAGCGGGATGGGAAGCCTACGAGCAGTACTTC | CASSEKRSGLAGWEAYEQYF
TRBJ2-1 | many | . | TRBV28 | TGTGCCAGCAGTTTATCTCGCGGGGCAAATGAGCAGTTCTTC | CASSLSRGANEQFF
TRBJ1-3 | . | . | TRBV11-2 | TGTGCCAGCAGCTTAGATTTGGTAGGGACTGGAAACACCATATATTTT | CASSLDLVGTGNTIYF
TRBJ2-7 | . | . | TRBV9 | TGTGCCAGCAGCGTAGGTCAGGGGACGGCCTACGAGCAGTACTTC | CASSVGQGTAYEQYF
TRBJ2-1 | once | TRBD1 | TRBV7-9 | TGTGCCAGCAGCTTCGCCGGGACAGGGGCCTACAATGAGCAGTTCTTC | CASSFAGTGAYNEQFF
TRBJ2-7 | many | TRBD2 | TRBV12-3/TRBV12-4 | TGTGCCAGCAGTTTTAGCGGGAAAAGCTCCTACGAGCAGTACTTC | CASSFSGKSSYEQYF
TRBJ2-1 | many | TRBD1 | TRBV6-1 | TGTGCCAGCAGGGGCTCGATTCTGGGACAGGGGAATGTATATGAGCAGTTCTTC | CASRGSILGQGNVYEQFF
TRBJ2-3 | many | . | TRBV2 | TGTGCCAGCAAACCCCGCCAGACTAGCACAGATACGCAGTATTTT | CASKPRQTSTDTQYF